This TCR beta chain was obtained from a study of TIL therapy for anti-PD-1-resistant metastatic lung cancer. Overall study: Half of patients were current or former smokers.

Time point specified: pre-treatment sample, taken before nivolumab and TIL therapy. Most excised metastases sampled were pleural nodules or supraclavicular lymph nodes. Tumors were harvested before any PD-1/PD-L1 blockade. This CDR3 spans 18 amino acids. CDR1 and CDR2 (germline): SGHAT, FQNNGV. V trimming: 0 bases; J trimming: 6 bases; junction bases outside the gene matches: 11. The libraries were made with immunoSEQ v3. Each library reached some 2.1 million read pairs, or roughly 4.5-6.5 million at deep level. The method was immunoSEQ multiplex PCR; TCRdb's version includes in-frame clones alone and lacks a portion of them. The sample lists more than 5,500 clones; 60% to 65% were seen once.

The source of this sequence is a person aged 25-80 years with non-small cell lung cancer. V and J are TRBV11-2 and TRBJ2-1; 10 bases align to TRBD2. The sequenced sample was tumor tissue, obtained at baseline. This CDR3 is CASSLDRRLAGVVNEQFF. The CDR3, as DNA: TGTGCCAGCAGCTTAGATCGACGCCTAGCGGGAGTCGTCAATGAGCAGTTCTTC.